The clone carrying this T cell receptor beta chain was seen at least ten times. Its antigen is as yet unknown. The data are from a study of T cells in Graves' hyperthyroidism and ophthalmopathy. Germline-derived CDR1 and CDR2 are GTSNPN and SVGIG (reference sequence). The V end lost 8 bases, the J end lost 7 bases, and 15 bases lay between the germline ends. CDR3 length: 13 amino acids. The TCR beta CDR3 regions underwent amplification using RNA transcripts as the source. The HTBI primer set served for first-round RT-PCR of the TCR CDR3. MiXCR, applied by TCRdb to the multiplex PCR reads, yields one record per CDR3 protein. The sample contains about 480,000 distinct CDR3 sequences, under 15% of which appear only once. Findings and limits, study-wide: Through a model of 13 V-J features, ophthalmopathy was separated from stable hyperthyroidism. Before onset, by a median of approximately 6.8 months, the model predicted ophthalmopathy.

The origin of this receptor is a woman aged 18 to 35 with Graves' hyperthyroidism. The sample was blood. The rearrangement uses TRBV30 and TRBJ1-6; D possibly corresponds to TRBD1 (6 bases). The CDR3 DNA reads as TGTGCCCACCACAGGGCACCAAATTCACCCCTCCACTTT. Its translation is CAHHRAPNSPLHF.